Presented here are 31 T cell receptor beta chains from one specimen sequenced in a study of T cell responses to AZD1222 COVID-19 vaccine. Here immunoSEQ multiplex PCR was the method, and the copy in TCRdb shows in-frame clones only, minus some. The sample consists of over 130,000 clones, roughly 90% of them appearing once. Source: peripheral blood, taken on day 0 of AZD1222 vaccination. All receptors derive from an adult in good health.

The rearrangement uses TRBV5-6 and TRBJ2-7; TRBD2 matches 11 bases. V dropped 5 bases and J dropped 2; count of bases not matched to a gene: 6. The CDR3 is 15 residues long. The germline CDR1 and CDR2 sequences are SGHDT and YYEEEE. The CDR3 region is CASSRLAGSTYEQYF. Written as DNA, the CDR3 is TGTGCCAGCAGTAGACTAGCGGGATCAACCTACGAGCAGTACTTC.

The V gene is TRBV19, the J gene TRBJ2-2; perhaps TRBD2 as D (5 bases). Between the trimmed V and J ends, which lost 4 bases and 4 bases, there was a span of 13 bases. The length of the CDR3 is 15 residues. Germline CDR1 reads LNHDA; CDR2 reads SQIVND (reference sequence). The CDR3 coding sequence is TGTGCCAGTAGTAGGGCGGACGGAGGCACCGGGGAGCTGTTTTTT. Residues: CASSRADGGTGELFF.

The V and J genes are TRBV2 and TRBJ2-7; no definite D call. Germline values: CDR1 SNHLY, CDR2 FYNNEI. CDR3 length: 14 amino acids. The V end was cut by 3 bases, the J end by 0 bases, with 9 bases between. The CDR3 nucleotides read TGTGCCAGCAGTGACGTTGGCAACTCCTACGAGCAGTACTTC. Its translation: CASSDVGNSYEQYF.

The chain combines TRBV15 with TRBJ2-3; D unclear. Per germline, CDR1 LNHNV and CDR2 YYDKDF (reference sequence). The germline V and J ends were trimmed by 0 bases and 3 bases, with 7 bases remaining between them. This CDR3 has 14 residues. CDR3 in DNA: TGTGCCACCAGCAGAGATCTAGGGACAGATACGCAGTATTTT. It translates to CATSRDLGTDTQYF.

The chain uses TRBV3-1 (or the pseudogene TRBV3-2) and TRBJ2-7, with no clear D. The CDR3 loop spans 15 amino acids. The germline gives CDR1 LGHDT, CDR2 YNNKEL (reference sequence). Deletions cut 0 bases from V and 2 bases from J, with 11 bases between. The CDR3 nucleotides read TGTGCCAGCAGCCAAGAGTCGGGCAAGCCCTACGAGCAGTACTTC. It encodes CASSQESGKPYEQYF.

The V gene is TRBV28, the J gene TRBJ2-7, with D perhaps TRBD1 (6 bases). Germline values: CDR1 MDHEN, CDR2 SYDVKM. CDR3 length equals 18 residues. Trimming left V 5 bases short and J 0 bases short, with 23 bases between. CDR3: CASSLRGGERRHSYEQYF. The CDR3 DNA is TGTGCCAGCAGTCTGCGAGGGGGAGAGCGGCGCCACTCCTACGAGCAGTACTTC.

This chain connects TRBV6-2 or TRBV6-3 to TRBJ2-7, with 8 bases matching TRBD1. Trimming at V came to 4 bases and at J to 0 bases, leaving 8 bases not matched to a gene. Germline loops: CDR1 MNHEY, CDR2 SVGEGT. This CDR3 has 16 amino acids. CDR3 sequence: CASSSRTGGSSYEQYF. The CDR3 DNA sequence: TGTGCCAGCAGTTCCCGAACAGGGGGGAGCTCCTACGAGCAGTACTTC.

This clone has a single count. The CDR3 nucleotides read TGTGCCACCACGGACAGTCACCTCGAGCAGTACTTC. This gives the protein CATTDSHLEQYF. This chain uses TRBV2 with TRBJ2-7; tentatively, D is TRBD1 (6 bases). The CDR3 contains 12 residues. The ends were cut back, 10 bases at V and 6 bases at J, with 16 bases in the middle. The V gene's germline CDR1 is SNHLY and CDR2 FYNNEI.

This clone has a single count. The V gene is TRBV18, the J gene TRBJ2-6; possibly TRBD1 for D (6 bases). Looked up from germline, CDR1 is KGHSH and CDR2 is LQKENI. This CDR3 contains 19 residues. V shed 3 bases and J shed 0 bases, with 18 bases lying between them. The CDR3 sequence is CASSPGHLNPLSGANVLTF. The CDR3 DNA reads TGTGCCAGCTCACCGGGACATCTCAATCCTCTCTCTGGGGCCAACGTCCTGACTTTC.

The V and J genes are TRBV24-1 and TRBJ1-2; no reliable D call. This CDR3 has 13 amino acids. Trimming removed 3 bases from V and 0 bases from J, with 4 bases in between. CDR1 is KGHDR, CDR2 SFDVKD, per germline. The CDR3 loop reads CATSDTSNYGYTF. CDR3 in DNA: TGTGCCACCAGTGATACGTCTAACTATGGCTACACCTTC.

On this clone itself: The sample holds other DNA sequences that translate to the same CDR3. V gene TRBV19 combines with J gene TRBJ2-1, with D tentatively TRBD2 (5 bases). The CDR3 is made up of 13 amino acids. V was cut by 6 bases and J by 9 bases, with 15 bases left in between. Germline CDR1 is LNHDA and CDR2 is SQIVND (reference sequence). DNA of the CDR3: TGTGCCAGTAGCCCCGACCGGGGAAGTGAGCAGTTCTTC. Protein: CASSPDRGSEQFF.

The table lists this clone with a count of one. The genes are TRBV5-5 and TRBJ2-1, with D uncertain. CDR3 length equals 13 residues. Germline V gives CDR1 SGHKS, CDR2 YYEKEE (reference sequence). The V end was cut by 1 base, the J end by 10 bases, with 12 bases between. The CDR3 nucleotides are TGTGCCAGCAGCTTGTGGTCGCGGACGGAGCAGTTCTTC. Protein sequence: CASSLWSRTEQFF.

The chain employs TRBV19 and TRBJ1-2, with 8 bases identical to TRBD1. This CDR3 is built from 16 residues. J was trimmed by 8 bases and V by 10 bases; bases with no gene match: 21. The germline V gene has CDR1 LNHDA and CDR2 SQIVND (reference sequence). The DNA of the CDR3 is TGTGCCACCAATCCCCGGGGACAGGCGGGGATTCGGGGCTACACCTTC. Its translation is CATNPRGQAGIRGYTF.

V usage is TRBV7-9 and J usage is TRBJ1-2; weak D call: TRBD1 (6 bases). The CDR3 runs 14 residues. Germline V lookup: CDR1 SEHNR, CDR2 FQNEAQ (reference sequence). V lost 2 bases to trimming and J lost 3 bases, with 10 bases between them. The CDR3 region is CASSLHQGYYGYTF. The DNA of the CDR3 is TGTGCCAGCAGCTTACATCAGGGGTACTATGGCTACACCTTC.

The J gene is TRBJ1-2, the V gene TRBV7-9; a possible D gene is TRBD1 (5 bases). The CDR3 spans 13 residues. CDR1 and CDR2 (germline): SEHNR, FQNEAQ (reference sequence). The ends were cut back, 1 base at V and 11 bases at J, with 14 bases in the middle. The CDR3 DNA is TGTGCCAGCAGCTTAGGCGACAGTGGGAGTTACACCTTC. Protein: CASSLGDSGSYTF.

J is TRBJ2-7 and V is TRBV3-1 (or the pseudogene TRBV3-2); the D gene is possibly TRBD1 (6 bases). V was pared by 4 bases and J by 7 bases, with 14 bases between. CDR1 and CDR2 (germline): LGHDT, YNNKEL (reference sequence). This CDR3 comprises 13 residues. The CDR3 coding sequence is TGTGCCAGCAGCCGTACAGGGCTGGGGGAGCAGTACTTC. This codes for CASSRTGLGEQYF.

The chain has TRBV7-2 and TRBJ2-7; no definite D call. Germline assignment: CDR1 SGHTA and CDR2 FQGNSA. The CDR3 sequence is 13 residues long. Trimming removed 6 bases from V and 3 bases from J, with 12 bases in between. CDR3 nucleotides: TGTGCCAGCAGTTCCCAGAGAGGCTACGAGCAGTACTTC. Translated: CASSSQRGYEQYF.

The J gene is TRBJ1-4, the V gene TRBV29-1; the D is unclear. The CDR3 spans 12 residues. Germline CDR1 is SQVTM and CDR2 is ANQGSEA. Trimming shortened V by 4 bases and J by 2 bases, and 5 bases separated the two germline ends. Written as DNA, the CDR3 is TGCAGCGTTGGTGTCACTAATGAAAAACTGTTTTTT. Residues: CSVGVTNEKLFF.

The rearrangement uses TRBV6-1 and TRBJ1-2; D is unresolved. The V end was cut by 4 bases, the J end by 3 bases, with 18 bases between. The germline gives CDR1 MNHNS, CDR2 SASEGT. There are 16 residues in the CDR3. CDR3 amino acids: CASSAFGPSGDYGYTF. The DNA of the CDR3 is TGTGCCAGCAGTGCCTTCGGCCCAAGCGGGGACTATGGCTACACCTTC.

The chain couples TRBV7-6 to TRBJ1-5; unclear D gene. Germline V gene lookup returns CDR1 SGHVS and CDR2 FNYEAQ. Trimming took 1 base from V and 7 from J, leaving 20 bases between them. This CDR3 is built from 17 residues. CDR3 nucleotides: TGTGCCAGCAGCTTAGAAACCGGGGAAAGATCGGCCCAGCCCCAGCATTTT. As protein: CASSLETGERSAQPQHF.

CDR3 sequence reads: CASSQGRTRDPTDTQYF. The CDR3 DNA is TGCGCCAGCAGCCAAGGGCGGACCCGTGACCCCACAGATACGCAGTATTTT. V and J are TRBV4-1 and TRBJ2-3; D gene uncertain. The germline V gene has CDR1 MGHRA and CDR2 YSYEKL. The CDR3 spans 17 residues. V lost 1 base, J lost 2 bases, and 16 bases lay in between.

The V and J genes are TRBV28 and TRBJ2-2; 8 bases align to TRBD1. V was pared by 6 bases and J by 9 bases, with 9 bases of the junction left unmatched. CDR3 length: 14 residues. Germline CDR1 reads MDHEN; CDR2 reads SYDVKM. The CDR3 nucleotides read TGTGCCAGCAGCGCCGGGACAGGTGGGAGGGAGCTGTTTTTT. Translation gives CASSAGTGGRELFF.

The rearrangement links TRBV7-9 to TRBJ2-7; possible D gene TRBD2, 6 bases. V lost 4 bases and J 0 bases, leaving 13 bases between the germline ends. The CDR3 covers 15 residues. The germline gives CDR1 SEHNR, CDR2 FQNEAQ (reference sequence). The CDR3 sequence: CASSSRGSSSYEQYF. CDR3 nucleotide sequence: TGTGCCAGCAGCTCCCGGGGGTCGAGCTCCTACGAGCAGTACTTC.

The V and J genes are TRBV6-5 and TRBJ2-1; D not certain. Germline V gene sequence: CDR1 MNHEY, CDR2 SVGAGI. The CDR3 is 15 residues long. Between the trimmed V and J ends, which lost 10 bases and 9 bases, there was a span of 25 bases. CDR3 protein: CATLPWAQSSGEQFF. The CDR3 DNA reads TGTGCCACCCTTCCTTGGGCCCAATCCTCGGGTGAGCAGTTCTTC.

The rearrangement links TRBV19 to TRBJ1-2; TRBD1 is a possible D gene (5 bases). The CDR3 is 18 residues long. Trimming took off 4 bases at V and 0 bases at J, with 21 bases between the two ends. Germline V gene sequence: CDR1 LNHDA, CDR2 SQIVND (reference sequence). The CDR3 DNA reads TGTGCCAGTAGTAGGTCCTTGGGGCAGGCCCCTACTAACTATGGCTACACCTTC. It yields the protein CASSRSLGQAPTNYGYTF. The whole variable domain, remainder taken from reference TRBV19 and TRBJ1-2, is DGGITQSPKYLFRKEGQNVTLSCEQNLNHDAMYWYRQDPGQGLRLIYYSQIVNDFQKGDIAEGYSVSREKKESFPLTVTSAQKNPTAFYLCASSRSLGQAPTNYGYTFGSGTRLTVV.

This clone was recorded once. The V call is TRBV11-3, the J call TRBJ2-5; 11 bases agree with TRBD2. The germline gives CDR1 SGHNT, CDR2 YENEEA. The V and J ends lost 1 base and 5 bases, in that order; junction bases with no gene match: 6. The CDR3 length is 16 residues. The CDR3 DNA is TGTGCCAGCAGCTTAGGGGTAGCGGGGGGGATGGAGACCCAGTACTTC. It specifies CASSLGVAGGMETQYF.

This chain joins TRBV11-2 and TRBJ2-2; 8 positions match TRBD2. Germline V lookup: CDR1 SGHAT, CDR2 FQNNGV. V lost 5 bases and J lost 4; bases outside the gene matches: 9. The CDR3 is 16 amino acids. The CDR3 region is CASSEAGAGLTGELFF. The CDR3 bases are TGTGCCAGCAGCGAAGCGGGGGCAGGGCTCACCGGGGAGCTGTTTTTT.

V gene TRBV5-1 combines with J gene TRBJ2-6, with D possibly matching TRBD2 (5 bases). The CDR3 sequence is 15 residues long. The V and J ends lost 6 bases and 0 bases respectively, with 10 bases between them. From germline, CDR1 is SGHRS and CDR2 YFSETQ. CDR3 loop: CASNPEGSGANVLTF. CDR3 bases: TGCGCCAGCAATCCCGAGGGCTCTGGGGCCAACGTCCTGACTTTC.

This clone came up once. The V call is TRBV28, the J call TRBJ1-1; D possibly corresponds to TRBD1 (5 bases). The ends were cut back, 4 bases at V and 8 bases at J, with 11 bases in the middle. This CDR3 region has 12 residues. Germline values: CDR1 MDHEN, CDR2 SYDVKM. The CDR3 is CASSSRASEAFF. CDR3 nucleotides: TGTGCCAGCAGTTCCAGGGCCTCAGAAGCTTTCTTT.

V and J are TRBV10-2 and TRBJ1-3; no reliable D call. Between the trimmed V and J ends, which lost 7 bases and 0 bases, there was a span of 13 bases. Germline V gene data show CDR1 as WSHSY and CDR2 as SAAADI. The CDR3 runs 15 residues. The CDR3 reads CASKEDGNSGNTIYF. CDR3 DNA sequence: TGCGCCAGCAAAGAAGACGGCAACTCTGGAAACACCATATATTTT.

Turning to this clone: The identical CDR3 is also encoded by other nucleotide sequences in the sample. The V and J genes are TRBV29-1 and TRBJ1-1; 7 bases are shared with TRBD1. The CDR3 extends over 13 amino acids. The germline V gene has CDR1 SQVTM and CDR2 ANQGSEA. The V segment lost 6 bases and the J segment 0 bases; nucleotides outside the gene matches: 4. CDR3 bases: TGCAGCGTAACAGGGGCCATGAACACTGAAGCTTTCTTT. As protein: CSVTGAMNTEAFF.